These 28 T cell receptor beta chains were sequenced from one sample in a study of Tregs in tolerant kidney transplant recipients. Clones were sequenced by immunoSEQ multiplex PCR, and TCRdb holds only the in-frame ones, with some missing. This table holds roughly 68,000 clones, over 80% found once. The specimen sequenced was CD4+ T cells from blood. The receptors come from a human donor in good health.

The V and J genes are TRBV6-6 and TRBJ2-7; maybe TRBD2 (6 bases). The CDR3 consists of 14 residues. V gave up 0 bases and J gave up 7 bases, with 13 bases separating them. Germline V gene data show CDR1 as MNHNY and CDR2 as SVGAGI (reference sequence). CDR3 sequence reads: CASSYSRDVGEQYF. The CDR3 nucleotides read TGTGCCAGCAGTTACTCGCGGGACGTGGGGGAGCAGTACTTC.

The sample holds a few counts of this clone. The V and J genes are TRBV6-1 and TRBJ2-7, with D unclear. This CDR3 is built from 14 residues. Per the germline V gene, CDR1 is MNHNS and CDR2 is SASEGT. The V gene lost 1 base and the J gene lost 1 base, with 8 bases spanning the gap. The CDR3 sequence is CASSEEPRSYEQYF. The CDR3 DNA sequence: TGTGCCAGCAGTGAAGAACCCAGATCCTACGAGCAGTACTTC.

The chain uses TRBV5-8 and TRBJ1-5; no firm D call. The V gene's germline CDR1 is SGHTS and CDR2 YDEGEE. Trimming left V 4 bases short and J 3 bases short, with 11 bases between. The CDR3 is 14 amino acids. This CDR3 reads CASSAYLNNQPQHF. The CDR3 region has the DNA TGTGCCAGCAGCGCCTACTTAAACAATCAGCCCCAGCATTTT.

This chain joins TRBV29-1 and TRBJ2-1; D call uncertain. The CDR3 totals 13 residues. The V gene's germline CDR1 is SQVTM and CDR2 ANQGSEA. V gave up 5 bases and J gave up 0 bases, with 8 bases separating them. The chain's CDR3 is CSVLRSSYNEQFF. For the CDR3, the DNA is TGCAGCGTTCTACGGAGCTCCTACAATGAGCAGTTCTTC.

V gene TRBV18 combines with J gene TRBJ1-1; possibly TRBD1 for D (6 bases). With 4 bases removed from V and 5 bases from J, the gap between germline ends came to 11 bases. This CDR3 comprises 13 residues. The germline V gene encodes CDR1 KGHSH and CDR2 LQKENI. The CDR3 reads CASSQGQGTEAFF. The CDR3 DNA reads as TGTGCCAGCTCACAAGGGCAGGGGACTGAAGCTTTCTTT.

V is TRBV7-9 and J is TRBJ2-7; 8 positions match TRBD2. CDR1 and CDR2 (germline): SEHNR, FQNEAQ (reference sequence). The CDR3 contains 18 residues. V lost 4 bases, J lost 3 bases, and 17 bases stayed unmatched. The CDR3 sequence: CASSSRGGLRVSNYEQYF. The CDR3 coding sequence is TGTGCCAGCAGCTCCCGGGGGGGCCTCCGCGTGTCCAACTACGAGCAGTACTTC.

This chain joins TRBV7-2 and TRBJ1-2; maybe TRBD1 (6 bases). The CDR3 is 15 residues long. V was clipped by 4 bases and J by 0 bases, with 12 bases between them. Germline lookup yields CDR1 SGHTA and CDR2 FQGNSA. CDR3: CASSSGGQPNYGYTF. CDR3 DNA: TGTGCCAGCAGCTCGGGGGGACAACCTAACTATGGCTACACCTTC.

A single count supports this clone. This chain connects TRBV4-1 to TRBJ2-3; 11 bases map to TRBD2. The germline CDR1 and CDR2 sequences are MGHRA and YSYEKL. Trimming cost V 2 bases and J 6 bases; bases outside gene matches: 7. This CDR3 contains 16 residues. Here the CDR3 DNA reads TGCGCCAGCAGCCAACAACCTAGCGGGGGGTACGATACGCAGTATTTT. This codes for CASSQQPSGGYDTQYF.

This sequence joins TRBV19 and TRBJ1-2, with 11 bases fitting TRBD1. V dropped 1 base and J dropped 6; count of bases not matched to a gene: 10. Germline V gives CDR1 LNHDA, CDR2 SQIVND (reference sequence). The CDR3 is 17 residues long. The CDR3 loop is CASSIGGQGAGLHGYTF. The CDR3 nucleotides are TGTGCCAGTAGTATAGGAGGACAGGGGGCTGGTCTTCATGGCTACACCTTC.

In the case of this clone: One base away lies a much larger clone, so this may be a sequencing read error. This sample includes further DNA sequences coding for the same CDR3. This chain links TRBV30 with TRBJ2-3, with 7 bases lining up with TRBD1. V lost 8 bases, J lost 3 bases, and 8 bases stayed unmatched. This CDR3 contains 13 residues. Per the germline V gene, CDR1 is GTSNPN and CDR2 is SVGIG (reference sequence). The CDR3 here is CARTGGVTDTQYF. The CDR3 region has the DNA TGTGCCCGGACAGGCGGAGTTACAGATACGCAGTATTTT.

The gene calls are TRBV5-1 and TRBJ1-1; TRBD1 matches 8 bases. Germline CDR1 and CDR2: SGHRS and YFSETQ. Germline trimming cut 6 bases from V and 10 bases from J; bases unmatched to any gene: 11. This CDR3 contains 13 residues. The CDR3 protein is CASNIQGGSRAFF. The CDR3 DNA is TGCGCCAGCAACATACAGGGGGGGAGTCGAGCTTTCTTT.

The V and J genes are TRBV7-3 and TRBJ2-6, with 7 bases aligning to TRBD1. J gave up 1 base and V 4 bases, and 10 bases lay outside the gene matches. Germline values: CDR1 SGHTA, CDR2 FQGTGA. CDR3 length equals 18 residues. Here the CDR3 reads CASSSKSAGGSGANVLTF. CDR3 sequence (DNA): TGTGCCAGCAGCTCCAAAAGCGCAGGGGGTTCTGGGGCCAACGTCCTGACTTTC. The full variable domain, in which reference TRBV7-3 and TRBJ2-6 provide the parts outside the CDR3, is GAGVSQTPSNKVTEKGKYVELRCDPISGHTALYWYRQSLGQGPEFLIYFQGTGAADDSGLPNDRFFAVRPEGSVSTLKIQRTERGDSAVYLCASSSKSAGGSGANVLTFGAGSRLTVL.

This clone turned up a few times. The chain recombines TRBV10-3 with TRBJ2-1; 9 bases line up with TRBD2. CDR3 length equals 18 residues. Looked up from germline, CDR1 is ENHRY and CDR2 is SYGVKD. The V gene end was trimmed by 2 bases and the J gene end by 8 bases; junction bases not matched to a gene: 16. This chain's CDR3 is CAISEEGAGGPRIDEQFF. DNA of the CDR3: TGTGCCATCAGTGAGGAAGGGGCGGGAGGGCCGAGGATCGATGAGCAGTTCTTC.

V usage is TRBV6-4 and J usage is TRBJ1-2; TRBD1 matches 9 bases. Germline CDR1 reads MRHNA; CDR2 reads SNTAGT. The junction had 13 bases not matched to a gene; V was cut back by 6 bases and J by 8 bases. The CDR3 length is 15 residues. CDR3 nucleotides: TGTGCCAGCAGAGACCAACCCGGACAGGGGCAAGGCTACACCTTC. This encodes CASRDQPGQGQGYTF.

This clone was found once. The chain employs TRBV9 and TRBJ2-3, with TRBD2 matching 13 bases. Germline lookup yields CDR1 SGDLS and CDR2 YYNGEE. This CDR3 is 17 amino acids long. Trimming at V came to 4 bases and at J to 4 bases, leaving 9 bases not matched to a gene. CDR3 nucleotides: TGTGCCAGCAGCAATCGAGGACTAGCGGGAGTATCAGATACGCAGTATTTT. Amino acid sequence: CASSNRGLAGVSDTQYF.

The V and J genes are TRBV5-4 and TRBJ2-4; 7 bases fit TRBD1. CDR3 length: 17 residues. The germline CDR1 and CDR2 sequences are SGHNT and YYREEE (reference sequence). The V and J ends lost 3 bases and 2 bases, in that order; junction bases with no gene match: 11. The CDR3 DNA reads TGTGCCAGCAGCTCCCCGCTAAACAGGGGAACCAAAAACATTCAGTACTTC. It translates to CASSSPLNRGTKNIQYF. The full variable domain, in which reference TRBV5-4 and TRBJ2-4 provide the parts outside the CDR3, is ETGVTQSPTHLIKTRGQQVTLRCSSQSGHNTVSWYQQALGQGPQFIFQYYREEENGRGNFPPRFSGLQFPNYSSELNVNALELDDSALYLCASSSPLNRGTKNIQYFGAGTRLSVL.

V is TRBV7-2 and J is TRBJ2-2; maybe TRBD2 (5 bases). CDR1 SGHTA and CDR2 FQGNSA come from the germline V gene. The CDR3 spans 13 residues. The V gene lost 3 bases and the J gene lost 4 bases, with 6 bases spanning the gap. Here the CDR3 reads CASSFTSTGELFF. CDR3 bases: TGTGCCAGCAGCTTCACTAGCACCGGGGAGCTGTTTTTT. Filled out from reference TRBV7-2 and TRBJ2-2, the complete variable domain reads GAGVSQSPSNKVTEKGKDVELRCDPISGHTALYWYRQSLGQGLEFLIYFQGNSAPDKSGLPSDRFSAERTGGSVSTLTIQRTQQEDSAVYLCASSFTSTGELFFGEGSRLTVL.

The chain's CDR3 is CASSAPGLPSNEQFF. The CDR3 DNA sequence: TGTGCCAGCAGCGCGCCGGGACTCCCCTCCAATGAGCAGTTCTTC. The genes are TRBV7-2 and TRBJ2-1; D may be TRBD2 (6 bases). V lost 5 bases and J 6 bases, leaving 17 bases between the germline ends. The CDR3 spans 15 residues. Germline values: CDR1 SGHTA, CDR2 FQGNSA.

The chain joins TRBV10-3 to TRBJ2-7; 11 bases fit TRBD2. The CDR3 is made up of 13 amino acids. V dropped 10 bases and J dropped 4; count of bases not matched to a gene: 6. CDR1 and CDR2 (germline): ENHRY, SYGVKD. The CDR3 DNA sequence: TGTGCCACCTCCCTAGCGGGGGGTTACGAGCAGTACTTC. It codes for CATSLAGGYEQYF.

This chain links TRBV29-1 with TRBJ1-4; 8 bases fit TRBD1. V shed 7 bases and J 5 bases; nucleotides not matched to a gene: 9. This CDR3 has 14 residues. Germline V gene sequence: CDR1 SQVTM, CDR2 ANQGSEA. The CDR3 loop is CSGRGPGSNEKLFF. Here the CDR3 DNA reads TGCAGCGGCAGGGGGCCCGGTAGCAATGAAAAACTGTTTTTT.

The chain links TRBV7-8 to TRBJ2-7; no clear D. Germline-derived CDR1 and CDR2 are SGHVS and FQNEAQ. V lost 10 bases and J lost 2, with 9 bases in between. This CDR3 is built from 11 residues. The CDR3 here is CATGGTYEQYF. The CDR3 DNA follows: TGTGCCACCGGCGGAACCTACGAGCAGTACTTC.

V usage is TRBV7-3 and J usage is TRBJ1-5; TRBD1 might be the D (5 bases). Germline V gene sequence: CDR1 SGHTA, CDR2 FQGTGA. This CDR3 region has 15 residues. Trimming took off 1 base at V and 3 bases at J, with 10 bases between the two ends. The CDR3 coding sequence is TGTGCCAGCAGCTTAAAGGCAGGGAACAATCAGCCCCAGCATTTT. This gives the protein CASSLKAGNNQPQHF.

The rearrangement uses TRBV5-1 and TRBJ1-6; D call uncertain. Germline V gene lookup returns CDR1 SGHRS and CDR2 YFSETQ. V lost 5 bases and J 3 bases, leaving 9 bases between the germline ends. There are 14 residues in the CDR3. The chain's CDR3 is CASRTSDYNSPLHF. The CDR3, as DNA: TGCGCCAGCAGAACCTCGGACTATAATTCACCCCTCCACTTT.

The V gene is TRBV2, the J gene TRBJ2-7; 7 nucleotides agree with TRBD1. Germline trimming cut 3 bases from V and 4 bases from J; bases unmatched to any gene: 9. The CDR3 has 15 residues. The germline V gene has CDR1 SNHLY and CDR2 FYNNEI. CDR3 in DNA: TGTGCCAGCAGTGATTTCCGGACAGGAGGTTACGAGCAGTACTTC. It is translated as CASSDFRTGGYEQYF.

The V and J genes are TRBV30 and TRBJ2-7, with 9 nucleotides matching TRBD1. V dropped 7 bases and J dropped 5; count of bases not matched to a gene: 9. The germline CDR1 and CDR2 sequences are GTSNPN and SVGIG (reference sequence). The CDR3 totals 13 residues. This CDR3 is CAYTPGQGDEQYF. The DNA of the CDR3 is TGTGCCTATACTCCGGGACAGGGTGACGAGCAGTACTTC.

This chain links TRBV2 with TRBJ1-2, with D hard to call. Germline loops: CDR1 SNHLY, CDR2 FYNNEI. V lost 6 bases and J 0 bases, leaving 11 bases between the germline ends. This CDR3 region has 14 residues. CDR3 nucleotide sequence: TGTGCCAGCAGGACGCGTTTAGCTAACTATGGCTACACCTTC. Translated: CASRTRLANYGYTF.

V is TRBV30 and J is TRBJ2-2, with TRBD1 matching over 12 bases. V lost 4 bases to trimming and J lost 4 bases; unmatched junction nucleotides: 7. CDR3 length: 16 residues. CDR1 is GTSNPN and CDR2 is SVGIG in the germline V gene (reference sequence). CDR3 coding DNA: TGTGCCTGGACCCCGGGACAGGGGGCGCCCACCGGGGAGCTGTTTTTT. This translates into CAWTPGQGAPTGELFF.

This chain connects TRBV4-2 to TRBJ2-3; 8 nucleotides match TRBD2. CDR1 is LGHNA and CDR2 is YNFKEQ in the germline V gene. Unmatched junction bases numbered 6, after V lost 4 bases and J lost 3 bases. CDR3 length equals 15 residues. CDR3 DNA sequence: TGTGCCAGCAGCCCCCGGGGGGGCCGGACAGATACGCAGTATTTT. It encodes CASSPRGGRTDTQYF.